Below are 15 T cell receptor beta chains sequenced from a single sample in a study of blood T cell repertoires in COVID-19 (TCRdb year 2020). The protocol used for the library was the immunoSEQ multiplex PCR assay. Not all clones reach the TCRdb copy of this immuneACCESS table, which keeps in-frame sequences only. Checked studies attribute under half of the gap to unresolved V genes and leave the rest unexplained. This sample holds over 150,000 clones; about 86% were observed only once. About 8.6% of the sample is in the top ten clones. Material for sequencing was peripheral blood. These receptors came from a man aged 50-60 years with active or convalescent COVID-19.

The CDR3, as DNA: TGCGCCAGCAGCCTGGGGACTAGCGGGGGGGCCTCCTACAATGAGCAGTTCTTC. Protein product: CASSLGTSGGASYNEQFF. The chain uses TRBV4-1 and TRBJ2-1, with 16 bases fitting TRBD2. Germline assignment: CDR1 MGHRA and CDR2 YSYEKL. The CDR3 consists of 18 residues. V lost 4 bases, J lost 0 bases, and 3 bases stayed unmatched.

The CDR3, as DNA: TGTGCCAGCACTGGGACAGAAAATCAGCCCCAGCATTTT. It yields the protein CASTGTENQPQHF. The chain is built from TRBV21-1 and TRBJ1-5; the table calls TRBD1, which could not be checked here. TRBV21-1 is shown as a pseudogene. CDR3 length: 13 amino acids.

This chain links TRBV11-3 with TRBJ1-4; D possibly corresponds to TRBD1 (5 bases). V was trimmed by 2 bases and J by 6 bases, leaving 16 bases between them. This CDR3 has 16 amino acids. The germline V gene encodes CDR1 SGHNT and CDR2 YENEEA. CDR3 nucleotide sequence: TGTGCCAGCAGCTTACTTCCTGAGTCCAGGGATGAAAAACTGTTTTTT. This encodes CASSLLPESRDEKLFF.

The rearrangement uses TRBV18 and TRBJ1-1, with D perhaps TRBD1 (5 bases). V was trimmed by 3 bases and J by 0 bases, leaving 14 bases between them. CDR1 is KGHSH and CDR2 is LQKENI in the germline V gene. The CDR3 runs to 16 residues. CDR3 loop: CASSPGLPTVNTEAFF. The CDR3 bases are TGTGCCAGCTCACCCGGGCTTCCGACAGTGAACACTGAAGCTTTCTTT.

The chain combines TRBV5-1 with TRBJ1-1, with TRBD1 identical over 8 bases. Germline CDR1 reads SGHRS; CDR2 reads YFSETQ. The CDR3 is made up of 14 amino acids. J lost 5 bases, V lost 4 bases, and 7 bases had no gene match. The CDR3 spells CASSHDRGTTEAFF. CDR3 coding DNA: TGCGCCAGCAGCCATGACAGGGGAACTACTGAAGCTTTCTTT.

The gene calls are TRBV5-6 and TRBJ1-1; 8 bases match TRBD1. Germline V gene data show CDR1 as SGHDT and CDR2 as YYEEEE. The CDR3 runs 16 residues. V was pared by 3 bases and J by 0 bases, with 7 bases of the junction left unmatched. The CDR3 DNA is TGTGCCAGCAGCTCGGCCCGACAGGGGTTGAACACTGAAGCTTTCTTT. This encodes CASSSARQGLNTEAFF.

This clone appeared once. V usage is TRBV7-2 and J usage is TRBJ2-7, with 8 bases aligning to TRBD2. The CDR3 loop spans 14 amino acids. Trimming took 4 bases from V and 3 from J; bases not matched to a gene: 5. From germline, CDR1 is SGHTA and CDR2 FQGNSA. CDR3 loop: CASSSRGGLYEQYF. The CDR3 nucleotides are TGTGCCAGCAGCTCCCGGGGGGGCCTCTACGAGCAGTACTTC.

This clone has only one observation. V usage is TRBV7-9 and J usage is TRBJ2-1, with a possible D match to TRBD2 (5 bases). This CDR3 is 19 amino acids long. V lost 5 bases and J lost 3, with 26 bases in between. Germline-derived CDR1 and CDR2 are SEHNR and FQNEAQ (reference sequence). In nucleotides, the CDR3 is TGTGCCAGCAGCCCATTAGCGCCACGGGCCCTTGGTGTCTACAATGAGCAGTTCTTC. Amino acids: CASSPLAPRALGVYNEQFF.

CDR3 sequence: CASSTSGQETQYF. In DNA form, the CDR3 reads TGTGCCAGCAGCACTAGCGGGCAAGAGACCCAGTACTTC. The chain carries TRBV11-2 and TRBJ2-5, with TRBD2 matching over 9 bases. The CDR3 spans 13 residues. The V gene's germline CDR1 is SGHAT and CDR2 FQNNGV. V trimming: 5 bases; J trimming: 2 bases; junction bases outside the gene matches: 0.

The rearrangement joins TRBV11-3 to TRBJ2-5, with TRBD1 identical over 8 bases. The ends lost 1 base at V and 5 bases at J; junction bases unmatched: 6. The CDR3 extends over 15 amino acids. CDR1 SGHNT and CDR2 YENEEA come from the germline V gene. CDR3 DNA sequence: TGTGCCAGCAGCTTAGCAGGGGGCGACGGGGAGACCCAGTACTTC. Translation gives CASSLAGGDGETQYF.

This chain links TRBV7-3 with TRBJ1-5, with 10 bases that match TRBD1. Germline V CDR1 and CDR2: SGHTA, FQGTGA. The trim removed 0 bases at V and 4 bases at J, leaving 0 bases unmatched. This CDR3 contains 15 residues. For the CDR3, the DNA is TGTGCCAGCAGCTTAACGGGACAGGGGAATCAGCCCCAGCATTTT. Translating it yields CASSLTGQGNQPQHF.

The chain is built from TRBV6-1 and TRBJ1-2; the match to TRBD1 covers 10 bases. V lost 0 bases to trimming and J lost 3 bases; unmatched junction nucleotides: 16. CDR1 and CDR2 from the germline V gene are MNHNS and SASEGT. The CDR3 sequence is 20 residues long. The CDR3, as DNA: TGTGCCAGCAGTGAAGCGATTTCGGGGACAGGGGCTATCGATTACTATGGCTACACCTTC. Protein sequence: CASSEAISGTGAIDYYGYTF.

In its sample, this clone was seen many times. The J gene is TRBJ2-1, the V gene TRBV5-5, with TRBD2 as a possible D gene (7 bases). Germline-derived CDR1 and CDR2 are SGHKS and YYEKEE (reference sequence). The CDR3 spans 13 residues. V gave up 1 base and J gave up 10 bases, with 12 bases separating them. The chain's CDR3 is CASSLRGAQEQFF. The DNA for the CDR3 is TGTGCCAGCAGCTTGCGGGGGGCACAAGAGCAGTTCTTC. Drawing the rest from reference TRBV5-5 and TRBJ2-1, the complete variable domain is DAGVTQSPTHLIKTRGQQVTLRCSPISGHKSVSWYQQVLGQGPQFIFQYYEKEERGRGNFPDRFSARQFPNYSSELNVNALLLGDSALYLCASSLRGAQEQFFGPGTRLTVL.

The chain recombines TRBV19 with TRBJ1-5; no firm D call. The CDR3 contains 16 residues. From germline, CDR1 is LNHDA and CDR2 SQIVND (reference sequence). Trimming shortened V by 7 bases and J by 3 bases, and 19 bases separated the two germline ends. CDR3 amino acids: CASNERAAEPNQPQHF. The CDR3 DNA follows: TGTGCCAGTAACGAGCGAGCGGCAGAACCCAATCAGCCCCAGCATTTT.

This clone was found once. The chain has TRBV7-2 and TRBJ2-7; 9 nucleotides agree with TRBD1. CDR3 length: 13 residues. Germline CDR1 and CDR2: SGHTA and FQGNSA. Trimming at V came to 5 bases and at J to 6 bases, leaving 5 bases not matched to a gene. CDR3 bases: TGTGCCAGCAGCCTGGACAGGGGACGCGAGCAGTACTTC. Protein: CASSLDRGREQYF.